This T cell receptor (beta chain) was captured by sequencing in a study of cytomegalovirus exposure and HLA in healthy donors. Whole-study context: Per a later analysis, the approximately 600 first-cohort and 110 or so validation repertoires shared one platform.

In regard to this clone: Its antigen remains unknown.

Measured with immunoSEQ multiplex PCR; TCRdb has only the in-frame clones, and not every one. The table has approximately 100,000 clones, 88% seen once. The donors were part of the roughly 120-subject validation cohort, which stood apart from the roughly 700-subject first cohort. Points from the study as a whole: Cytomegalovirus association was listed for 170 or so TCR beta chains.

Trimming pared 5 bases from V and 5 bases from J, leaving 18 bases between. Germline CDR1 LNHDA, CDR2 SQIVND (reference sequence). CDR3 length equals 15 residues. V usage is TRBV19 and J usage is TRBJ1-2, with TRBD1 as a possible D gene (5 bases). The source is a woman under 30 in good health and CMV-seronegative. The sequencing sample was made of PBMCs. The CDR3 protein is CASSFKKWGGYGYTF. The CDR3 coding sequence is TGTGCCAGTAGTTTCAAAAAGTGGGGCGGTTATGGCTACACCTTC.